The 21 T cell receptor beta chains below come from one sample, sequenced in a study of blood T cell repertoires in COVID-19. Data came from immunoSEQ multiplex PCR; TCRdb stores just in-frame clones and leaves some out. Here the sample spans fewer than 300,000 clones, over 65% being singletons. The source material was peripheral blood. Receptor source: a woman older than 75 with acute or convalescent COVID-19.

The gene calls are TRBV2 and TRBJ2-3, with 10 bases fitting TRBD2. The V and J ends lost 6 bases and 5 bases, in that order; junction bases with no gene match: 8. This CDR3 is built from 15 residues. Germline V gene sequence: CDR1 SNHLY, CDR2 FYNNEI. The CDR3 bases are TGTGCCAGCAGCGCTCTAGCGGGAGCTGGAGATACGCAGTATTTT. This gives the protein CASSALAGAGDTQYF. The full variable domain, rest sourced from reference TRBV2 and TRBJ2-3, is EPEVTQTPSHQVTQMGQEVILRCVPISNHLYFYWYRQILGQKVEFLVSFYNNEISEKSEIFDDQFSVERPDGSNFTLKIRSTKLEDSAMYFCASSALAGAGDTQYFGPGTRLTVL.

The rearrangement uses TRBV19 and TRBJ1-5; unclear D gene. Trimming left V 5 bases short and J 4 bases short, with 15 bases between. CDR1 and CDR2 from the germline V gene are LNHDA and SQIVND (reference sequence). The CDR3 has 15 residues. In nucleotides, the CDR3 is TGTGCCAGTAGTCCCGGAAACCTGCGGAATCAGCCCCAGCATTTT. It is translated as CASSPGNLRNQPQHF.

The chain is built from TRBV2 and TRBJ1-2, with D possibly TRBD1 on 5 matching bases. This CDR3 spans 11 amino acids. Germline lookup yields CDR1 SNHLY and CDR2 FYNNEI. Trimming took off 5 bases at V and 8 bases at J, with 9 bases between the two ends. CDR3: CASSQGAGYTF. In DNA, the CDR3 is TGTGCCAGCAGTCAGGGCGCCGGCTACACCTTC.

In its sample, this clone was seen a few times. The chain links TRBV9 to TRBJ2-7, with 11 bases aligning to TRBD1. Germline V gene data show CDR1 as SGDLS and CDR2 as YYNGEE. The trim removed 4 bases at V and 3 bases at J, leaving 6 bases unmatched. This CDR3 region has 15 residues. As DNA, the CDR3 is TGTGCCAGCAGCTTAGGACAGGGGGCTTACTACGAGCAGTACTTC. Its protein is CASSLGQGAYYEQYF.

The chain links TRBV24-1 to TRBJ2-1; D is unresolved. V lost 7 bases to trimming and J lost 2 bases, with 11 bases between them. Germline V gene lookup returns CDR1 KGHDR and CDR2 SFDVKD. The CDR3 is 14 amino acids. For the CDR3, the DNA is TGTGCCACCAGAATAGCCCGACCCTACAATGAGCAGTTCTTC. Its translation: CATRIARPYNEQFF.

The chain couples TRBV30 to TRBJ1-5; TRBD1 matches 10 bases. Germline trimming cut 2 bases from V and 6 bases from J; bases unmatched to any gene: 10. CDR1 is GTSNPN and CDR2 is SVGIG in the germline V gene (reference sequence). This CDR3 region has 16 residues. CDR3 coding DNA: TGTGCCTGGAGTTCGCCAAGGACAGGGGGGAGTCAGCCCCAGCATTTT. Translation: CAWSSPRTGGSQPQHF.

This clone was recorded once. The CDR3 region is CASSPQGKKLFF. The CDR3 DNA reads as TGTGCCAGCTCACCCCAGGGAAAAAAACTGTTTTTT. This rearrangement joins TRBV18 to TRBJ1-4, with D tentatively TRBD1 (5 bases). The V gene lost 3 bases and the J gene lost 9 bases, with 8 bases spanning the gap. Looked up from germline, CDR1 is KGHSH and CDR2 is LQKENI. CDR3 size: 12 residues.

For the CDR3, the DNA is TGTGCCAGCGGCGGGGGGTTTAGCAATCAGCCCCAGCATTTT. The encoded protein is CASGGGFSNQPQHF. The chain has TRBV6-5 and TRBJ1-5, with a tentative D call TRBD1 (5 bases). Germline CDR1 MNHEY, CDR2 SVGAGI. The CDR3 runs 14 residues. V was cut by 8 bases and J by 0 bases, with 11 bases left in between.

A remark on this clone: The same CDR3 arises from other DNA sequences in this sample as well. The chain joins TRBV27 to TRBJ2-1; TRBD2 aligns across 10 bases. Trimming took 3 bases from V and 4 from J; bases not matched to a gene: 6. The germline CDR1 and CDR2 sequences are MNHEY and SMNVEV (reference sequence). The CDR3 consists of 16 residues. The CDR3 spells CASSFLRTSGYNEQFF. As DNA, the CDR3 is TGTGCCAGCAGTTTCCTCCGGACTAGCGGATACAATGAGCAGTTCTTC.

The CDR3 loop is CASSSRAGVANTEAFF. DNA of the CDR3: TGCGCCAGCAGCTCAAGGGCGGGGGTGGCGAACACTGAAGCTTTCTTT. V usage is TRBV5-1 and J usage is TRBJ1-1; maybe TRBD1 (5 bases). The V end lost 3 bases, the J end lost 1 base, and 16 bases lay between the germline ends. Germline V lookup: CDR1 SGHRS, CDR2 YFSETQ. This CDR3 spans 16 amino acids.

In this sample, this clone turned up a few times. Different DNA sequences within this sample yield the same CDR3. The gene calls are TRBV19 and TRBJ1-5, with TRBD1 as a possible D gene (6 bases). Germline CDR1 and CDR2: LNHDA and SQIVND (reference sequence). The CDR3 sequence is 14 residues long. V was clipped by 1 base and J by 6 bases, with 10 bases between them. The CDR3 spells CASSIVGGSQPQHF. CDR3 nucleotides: TGTGCCAGTAGTATAGTAGGGGGTTCTCAGCCCCAGCATTTT.

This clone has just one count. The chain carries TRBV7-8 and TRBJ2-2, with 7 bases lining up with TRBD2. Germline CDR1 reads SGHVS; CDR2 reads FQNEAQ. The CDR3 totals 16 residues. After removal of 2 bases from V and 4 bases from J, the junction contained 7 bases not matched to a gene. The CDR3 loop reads CASSLFGGTSTGELFF. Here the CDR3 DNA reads TGTGCCAGCAGCTTATTCGGGGGGACCTCCACCGGGGAGCTGTTTTTT.

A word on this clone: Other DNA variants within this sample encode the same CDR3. The DNA for the CDR3 is TGTGCCAGCAGTGAATTAGCGGGAGGGCCGCGGGAGACCCAGTACTTC. Amino acids: CASSELAGGPRETQYF. The V call is TRBV6-1, the J call TRBJ2-5; the match to TRBD2 covers 11 bases. This CDR3 region has 16 residues. In germline, CDR1 is MNHNS, CDR2 SASEGT. Losses at the gene ends were 2 bases for V and 5 bases for J; bases not matched to a gene: 7.

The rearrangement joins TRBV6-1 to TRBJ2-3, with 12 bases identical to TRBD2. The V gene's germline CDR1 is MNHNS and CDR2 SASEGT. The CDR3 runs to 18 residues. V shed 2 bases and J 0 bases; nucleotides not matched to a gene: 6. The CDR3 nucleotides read TGTGCCAGCAGTGAAAAGTGGACTAGCGGGACTAGCACAGATACGCAGTATTTT. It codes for CASSEKWTSGTSTDTQYF.

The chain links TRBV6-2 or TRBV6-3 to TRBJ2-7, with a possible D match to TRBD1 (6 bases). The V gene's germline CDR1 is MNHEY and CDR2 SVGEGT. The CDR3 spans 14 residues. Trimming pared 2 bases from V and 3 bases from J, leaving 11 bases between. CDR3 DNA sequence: TGTGCCAGCAGTTACGCAGGGGTATTCTACGAGCAGTACTTC. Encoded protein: CASSYAGVFYEQYF.

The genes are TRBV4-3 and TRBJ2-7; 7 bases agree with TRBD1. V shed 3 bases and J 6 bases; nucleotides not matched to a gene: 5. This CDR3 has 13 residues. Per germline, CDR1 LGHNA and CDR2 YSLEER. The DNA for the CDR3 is TGCGCCAGCAGCCACCGGGACAGAGGCGAGCAGTACTTC. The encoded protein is CASSHRDRGEQYF.

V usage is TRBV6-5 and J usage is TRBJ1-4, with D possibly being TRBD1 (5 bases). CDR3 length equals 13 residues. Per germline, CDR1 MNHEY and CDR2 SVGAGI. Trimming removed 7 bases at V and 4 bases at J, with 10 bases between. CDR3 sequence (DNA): TGTGCCAGCACGAAGGGGAATAATGAAAAACTGTTTTTT. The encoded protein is CASTKGNNEKLFF.

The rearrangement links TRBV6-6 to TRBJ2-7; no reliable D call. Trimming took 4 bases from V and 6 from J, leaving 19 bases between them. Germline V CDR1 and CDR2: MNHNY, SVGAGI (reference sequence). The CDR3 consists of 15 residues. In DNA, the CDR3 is TGTGCCAGCAGTTTCTCAGCCAACCGAGAAGCCGAGCAGTACTTC. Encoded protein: CASSFSANREAEQYF.

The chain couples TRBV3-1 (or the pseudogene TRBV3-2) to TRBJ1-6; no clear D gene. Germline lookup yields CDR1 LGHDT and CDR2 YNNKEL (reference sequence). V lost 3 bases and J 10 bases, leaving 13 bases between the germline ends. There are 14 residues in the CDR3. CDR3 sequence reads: CASSHAKTGSPLHF. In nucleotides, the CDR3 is TGTGCCAGCAGCCACGCCAAAACGGGGTCACCCCTCCACTTT.

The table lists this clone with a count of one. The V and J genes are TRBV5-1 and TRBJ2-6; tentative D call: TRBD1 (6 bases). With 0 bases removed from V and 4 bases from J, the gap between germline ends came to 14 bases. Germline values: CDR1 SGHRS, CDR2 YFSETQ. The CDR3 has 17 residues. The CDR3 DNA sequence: TGCGCCAGCAGCTTGGTTGCAGGGGCGGCGGGGGCCAACGTCCTGACTTTC. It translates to CASSLVAGAAGANVLTF.

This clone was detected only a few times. In DNA form, the CDR3 reads TGTGCCAGCAGCGTATTTGGCGGGGCTATCACAGATACGCAGTATTTT. It encodes CASSVFGGAITDTQYF. This chain joins TRBV9 and TRBJ2-3, with a weak D call TRBD2 (6 bases). This CDR3 has 16 residues. Germline V gives CDR1 SGDLS, CDR2 YYNGEE. V was trimmed by 1 base and J by 2 bases, leaving 14 bases between them.